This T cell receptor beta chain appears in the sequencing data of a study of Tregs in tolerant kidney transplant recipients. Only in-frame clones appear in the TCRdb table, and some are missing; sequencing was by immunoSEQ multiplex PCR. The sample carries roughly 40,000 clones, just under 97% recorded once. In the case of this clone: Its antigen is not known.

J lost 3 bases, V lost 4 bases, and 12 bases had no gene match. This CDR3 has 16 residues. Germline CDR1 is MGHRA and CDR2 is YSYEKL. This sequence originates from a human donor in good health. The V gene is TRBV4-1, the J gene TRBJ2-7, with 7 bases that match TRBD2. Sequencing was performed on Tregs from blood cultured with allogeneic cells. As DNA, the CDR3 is TGCGCCAGCAGCCCAAGATCGTGGGGGGGAGGCTACGAGCAGTACTTC. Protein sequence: CASSPRSWGGGYEQYF.